This entry describes one T cell receptor (beta chain). Its antigen is unknown. No DNA is shown, since the ends of the CDR3 on it are uncertain; the CDR3 is the one TCRdb lists. TCR alpha and beta CDR3 regions were amplified from RNA using iRepertoire nested multiplex PCR. Tissue mRNA or PBMC total RNA, about 90-450 ng, went into one-step reverse transcription and amplification. Each CDR3 protein gets one entry after TCRdb re-called the multiplex PCR reads with MiXCR. Here the sample spans tens of thousands of distinct CDR3 sequences, around 40% being singletons. The data belong to a study of glioma-infiltrating T cells. Study-wide results and caveats: Only very few CDR3 sequences appeared in both tissue and blood. Gliomas, especially low-grade, showed above-expected tissue-blood divergence; non-neoplastic patients showed below.

CDR1 and CDR2 (germline): SGHTA, FQGNSA. The CDR3 spans 18 amino acids, including both terminal residues. The sequence derives from a human donor with low-grade glioma or glioblastoma, undergoing nonglioma brain surgery, or in good health (not recorded which). The genes are TRBV7-2 and TRBJ1-1; TRBD1, the table's D call, was not compared with the DNA. The sequenced sample consisted of glioma tissue, nonneoplastic brain tissue, or PBMCs (not recorded which). Here the CDR3 reads CASSIYLCSVEDTGEAFF.